The count of the clone carrying this TCR beta chain is one. CDR1 is SGHNT and CDR2 is YYREEE in the germline V gene (reference sequence). This CDR3 spans 17 amino acids. Between the trimmed V and J ends, which lost 5 bases and 2 bases, there was a span of 22 bases. These data are taken from a study of blood T cell repertoires in COVID-19. Turning to the study itself: Material from acute and convalescent COVID-19 was sourced from the United States, Italy and Spain.

The data were produced by immunoSEQ multiplex PCR, yet TCRdb's version contains in-frame clones alone and is incomplete. The sample holds some 120,000 clones, approximately 77% seen once. This chain connects TRBV5-4 to TRBJ2-5, with D possibly matching TRBD2 (6 bases). The TCR was taken from a human donor in a cohort sampled during active COVID-19. Sequenced material: peripheral blood. The chain's CDR3 is CASRVWGPGVAQETQYF. DNA for the CDR3: TGTGCCAGCAGAGTTTGGGGTCCGGGAGTGGCTCAAGAGACCCAGTACTTC.